This T cell receptor beta chain was documented in a study of OX40 agonist ivuxolimab in advanced cancers. Study at large: Partial responses were observed in three patients, of whom one had hepatocellular carcinoma and two had cutaneous melanoma. General observations from the study: CD8+ T cells (on average) carried more expanded clones than CD4+ T cells. Part of the nonresponder group also had normalized T-cell clonal expansion that was low. Still undetermined is the antigen specificity of the expanded peripheral T cells.

On this clone itself: What it binds is not known.

Libraries were prepared by immunoSEQ multiplex PCR; TCRdb keeps only in-frame clonotypes and omits some of them. The sample yields about 22,000 clones, around 80% seen once. Germline CDR1 reads SGHDN; CDR2 reads FVKESK. The V and J ends lost 5 bases and 1 base, in that order; junction bases with no gene match: 4. This CDR3 spans 14 amino acids. This specimen was CD4+ or CD8+ T cells sorted from blood, taken in a trial of the OX40 agonist ivuxolimab. V is TRBV14 and J is TRBJ2-7; 8 bases are a match to TRBD1. This receptor was identified in an adult with an advanced solid tumor such as melanoma, head and neck, liver or kidney cancer. CDR3 sequence reads: CASSSGQESYEQYF. In DNA form, the CDR3 reads TGTGCCAGCAGCTCGGGACAGGAGTCCTACGAGCAGTACTTC. Full variable domain (rest looked up from reference TRBV14 and TRBJ2-7): EAGVTQFPSHSVIEKGQTVTLRCDPISGHDNLYWYRRVMGKEIKFLLHFVKESKQDESGMPNNRFLAERTGGTYSTLKVQPAELEDSGVYFCASSSGQESYEQYFGPGTRLTVT.